This TCR beta chain derives from a study of metastatic and nonmetastatic thyroid tumors. The overall study: The authors compared repertoires across blood and tumor or nodule tissue from malignant and benign thyroid patients.

Thyroid surgery was performed in patients who had received no treatment beforehand. General study findings and limits: Versus benign nodules, malignant thyroid tumors reportedly had significantly higher TCR beta diversity, in blood and tumor.

The V end was cut by 6 bases, the J end by 2 bases, with 14 bases between. The CDR3 has 14 amino acids. The germline V gene has CDR1 MNHEY and CDR2 SMNVEV (reference sequence). As handled by the study authors: Construction of a distant-metastasis classifier for papillary thyroid cancer relied on CDR3 differences across clinicopathological groups. TCRdb re-called the PCR reads via MiXCR. The V and J calls and clone size come from TCRdb's table, not from the authors' own analysis. Seen here are about 40,000 clones, about a sixth observed once, and the top ten hold 3.8%. This clone was found many times. Its cognate antigen is unknown.

The rearrangement uses TRBV27 and TRBJ2-7; tentative D call: TRBD2 (5 bases). The sequence came from a female donor with papillary thyroid cancer or a benign thyroid nodule (not recorded which). Some clones in this sample may be carry-over from other donors' samples. Sequencing used blood. The chain's CDR3 is CASRLTLATYEQYF. In DNA, the CDR3 is TGTGCCAGCAGGCTAACGCTAGCCACCTACGAGCAGTACTTC.